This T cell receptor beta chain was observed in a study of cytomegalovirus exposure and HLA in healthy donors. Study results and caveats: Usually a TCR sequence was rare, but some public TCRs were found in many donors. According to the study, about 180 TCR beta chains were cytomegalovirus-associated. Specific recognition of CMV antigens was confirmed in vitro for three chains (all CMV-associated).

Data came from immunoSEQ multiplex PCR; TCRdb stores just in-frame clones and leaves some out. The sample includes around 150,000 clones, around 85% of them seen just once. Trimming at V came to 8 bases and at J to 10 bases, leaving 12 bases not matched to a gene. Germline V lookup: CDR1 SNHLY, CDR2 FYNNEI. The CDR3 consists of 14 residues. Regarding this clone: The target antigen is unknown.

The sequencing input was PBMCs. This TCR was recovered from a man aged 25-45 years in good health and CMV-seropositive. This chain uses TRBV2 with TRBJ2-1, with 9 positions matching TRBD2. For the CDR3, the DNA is TGTGCCAGCCGAAGGGCTAGCGGGGTCCAGGAGCAGTTCTTC. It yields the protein CASRRASGVQEQFF.